This T cell receptor beta chain was captured by sequencing in a study of T-cell memory formation after mild COVID-19. Regarding the study as a whole: Clones that contracted from day 15 to 85 had balanced CD4/CD8; later expanders were CD4+ biased.

5'RACE with constant-segment primers yielded barcoded, UMI-tagged TCR alpha and TCR beta cDNA libraries. TCRdb re-called the 5' RACE reads through MiXCR, storing one row per CDR3 protein. The repertoire holds 65,000 to 95,000 distinct CDR3 sequences, with around 13% as singletons. Germline-derived CDR1 and CDR2 are MNHEY and SVGAGI. The CDR3 is 12 amino acids. Trimming pared 5 bases from V and 6 bases from J, leaving 9 bases between. This clonotype was recorded a few times. Its specificity is unknown. Sequencing input: PBMCs or a T cell subset sorted from them (not recorded which). The chain has TRBV6-5 and TRBJ2-3, with D unresolved. The source is a man aged 18 to 29 who had mild COVID-19 (a few samples of this study predate the infection). Cell type and time point are not known. DNA for the CDR3: TGTGCCAGCAGTCCCCAGAGGGATACGCAGTATTTT. Protein: CASSPQRDTQYF.